The present TCR beta chain was sequenced within a study of cytomegalovirus exposure and HLA in healthy donors. Study context: A prior analysis found about 110 million unique TCR beta sequences from approximately 200 million T cells.

Overall study results and limits: HLA alleles were associated with 18,000 or so TCR beta sequences in a later analysis at 0.05 false discovery rate.

Of note for this clone: Its antigen is undetermined.

The PCR had 60 Vbeta and 13 Jbeta primers. Assay used: immunoSEQ multiplex PCR; TCRdb lists only in-frame clones, some missing. The table lists roughly 160,000 clones, roughly 84% of them singletons, with under 0.4% in the top ten. This CDR3 spans 16 amino acids. CDR1 is SGHRS and CDR2 is YFSETQ in the germline V gene. Each donor was nominally healthy when sampled (though unrecorded immune exposures were likely). Material: PBMCs. The rearrangement uses TRBV5-1 and TRBJ2-5, with D possibly TRBD2 on 6 matching bases. The J call may be incorrect, as the DNA end agrees better with TRBJ2-7. This receptor was obtained from a boy between 2 and 15 years old in good health and CMV-seronegative. The CDR3 sequence: CASRPPGGASSYEQYF. In DNA form, the CDR3 reads TGCGCCAGCAGACCGCCTGGCGGGGCTAGCTCCTACGAGCAGTACTTC.